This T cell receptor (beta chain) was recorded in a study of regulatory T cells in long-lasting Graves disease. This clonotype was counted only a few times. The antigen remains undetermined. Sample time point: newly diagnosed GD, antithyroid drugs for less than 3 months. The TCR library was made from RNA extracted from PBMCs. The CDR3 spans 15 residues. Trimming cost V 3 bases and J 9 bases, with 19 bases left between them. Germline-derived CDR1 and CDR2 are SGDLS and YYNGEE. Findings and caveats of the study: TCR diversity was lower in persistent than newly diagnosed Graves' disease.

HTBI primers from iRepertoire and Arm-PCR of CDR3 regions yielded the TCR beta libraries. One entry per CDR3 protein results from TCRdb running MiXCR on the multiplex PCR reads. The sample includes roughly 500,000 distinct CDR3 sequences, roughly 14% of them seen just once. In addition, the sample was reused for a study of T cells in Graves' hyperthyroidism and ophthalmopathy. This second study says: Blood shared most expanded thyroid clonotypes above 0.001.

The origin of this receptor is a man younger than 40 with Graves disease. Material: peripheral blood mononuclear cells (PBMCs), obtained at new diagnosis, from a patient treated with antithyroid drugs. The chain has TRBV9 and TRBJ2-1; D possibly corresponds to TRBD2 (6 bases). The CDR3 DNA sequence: TGTGCCAGCAGCGCTGATGGGGCTAGCGAGCGTGAGCAGTTCTTC. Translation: CASSADGASEREQFF.